The entry below describes one T cell receptor beta chain. Its antigen is unidentified. The data are from a study of post-analysis software for immune sequencing data. Study-wide background: The courses of disease that were included comprised relapsing-remitting, secondary progressive and progressive-relapsing multiple sclerosis.

Unique molecular identifiers were present in the TCR beta cDNA libraries. T cells numbering roughly 0.85 to 10 million gave rise to a few hundred thousand cDNA molecules. TCRdb re-derived calls from the PCR reads in MiXCR, one entry per CDR3 protein. The repertoire consists of 600,000 to 750,000 distinct CDR3 sequences, with around 60% occurring once and the leading ten covering approximately 11%. Germline CDR1 is SGHAT and CDR2 is FQNNGV. Unmatched junction bases numbered 12, after V lost 6 bases and J lost 3 bases. The CDR3 spans 18 residues. Whole-study findings and limits: F measure showed strong co-clustering of same-batch samples. With TRBV5-6, TRBV5-1 and TRBV20-1 included, about five TRBV segments were more frequent in patients than in controls. Controls significantly exceeded multiple sclerosis patients in normalized Chao1 diversity.

The sequenced sample consisted of blood. The chain employs TRBV11-2 and TRBJ2-7; 15 bases fit TRBD2. The sequence was obtained from a girl between 2 and 10 years old with multiple sclerosis. The chain's CDR3 is CASSLTGTSGRPLYEQYF. The CDR3 region has the DNA TGTGCCAGCAGTTTAACCGGGACTAGCGGGAGGCCCCTCTACGAGCAGTACTTC.